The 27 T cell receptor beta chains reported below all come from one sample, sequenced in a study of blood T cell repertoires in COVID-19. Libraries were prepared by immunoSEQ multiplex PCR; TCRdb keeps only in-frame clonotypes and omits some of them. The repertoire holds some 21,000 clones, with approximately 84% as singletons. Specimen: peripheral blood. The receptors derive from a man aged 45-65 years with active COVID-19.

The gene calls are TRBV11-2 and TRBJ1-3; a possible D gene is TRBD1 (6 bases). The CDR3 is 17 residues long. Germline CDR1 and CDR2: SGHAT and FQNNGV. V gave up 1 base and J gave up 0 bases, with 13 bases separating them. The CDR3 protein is CASSLVMGDNSGNTIYF. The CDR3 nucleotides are TGTGCCAGCAGCTTAGTGATGGGGGACAACTCTGGAAACACCATATATTTT. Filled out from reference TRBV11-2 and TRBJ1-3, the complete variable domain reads EAGVAQSPRYKIIEKRQSVAFWCNPISGHATLYWYQQILGQGPKLLIQFQNNGVVDDSQLPKDRFSAERLKGVDSTLKIQPAKLEDSAVYLCASSLVMGDNSGNTIYFGEGSWLTVV.

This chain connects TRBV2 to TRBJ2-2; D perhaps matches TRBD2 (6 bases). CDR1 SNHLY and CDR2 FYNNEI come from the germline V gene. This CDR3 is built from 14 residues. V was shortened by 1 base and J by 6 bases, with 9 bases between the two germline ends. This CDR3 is CASSEEEGSGELFF. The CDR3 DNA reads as TGTGCCAGCAGTGAAGAGGAGGGATCCGGGGAGCTGTTTTTT. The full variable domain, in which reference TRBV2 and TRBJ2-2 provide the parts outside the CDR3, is EPEVTQTPSHQVTQMGQEVILRCVPISNHLYFYWYRQILGQKVEFLVSFYNNEISEKSEIFDDQFSVERPDGSNFTLKIRSTKLEDSAMYFCASSEEEGSGELFFGEGSRLTVL.

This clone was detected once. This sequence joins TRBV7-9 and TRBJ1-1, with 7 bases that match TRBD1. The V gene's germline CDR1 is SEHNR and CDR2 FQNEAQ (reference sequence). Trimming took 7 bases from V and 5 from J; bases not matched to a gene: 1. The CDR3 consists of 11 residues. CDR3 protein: CASTGGTEAFF. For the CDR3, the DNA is TGTGCCAGCACAGGGGGTACTGAAGCTTTCTTT.

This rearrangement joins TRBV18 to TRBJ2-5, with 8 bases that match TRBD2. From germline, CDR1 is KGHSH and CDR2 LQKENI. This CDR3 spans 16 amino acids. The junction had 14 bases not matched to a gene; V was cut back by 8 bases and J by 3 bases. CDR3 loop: CASHPSGGGKKETQYF. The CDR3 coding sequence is TGTGCCAGCCACCCTAGCGGCGGGGGGAAGAAAGAGACCCAGTACTTC.

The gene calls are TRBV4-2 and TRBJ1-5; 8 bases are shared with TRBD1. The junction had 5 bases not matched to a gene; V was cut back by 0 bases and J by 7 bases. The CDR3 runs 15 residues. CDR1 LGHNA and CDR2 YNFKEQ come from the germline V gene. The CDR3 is CASSQDWGQDQPQHF. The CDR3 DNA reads TGTGCCAGCAGCCAAGATTGGGGACAGGACCAGCCCCAGCATTTT.

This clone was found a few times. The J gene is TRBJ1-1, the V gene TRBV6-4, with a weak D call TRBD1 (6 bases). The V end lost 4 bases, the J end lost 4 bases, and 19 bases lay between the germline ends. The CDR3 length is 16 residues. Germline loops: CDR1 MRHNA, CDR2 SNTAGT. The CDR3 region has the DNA TGTGCCAGCAGTGGAACCGGGAGGGGAGGGGGCACTGAAGCTTTCTTT. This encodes CASSGTGRGGGTEAFF.

The CDR3 loop is CASSTGDRDRGAFF. In nucleotides, the CDR3 is TGTGCCAGCAGCACAGGGGACAGGGATCGGGGAGCTTTCTTT. The J gene is TRBJ1-1, the V gene TRBV9; TRBD1 agrees at 9 bases. CDR1 is SGDLS and CDR2 is YYNGEE in the germline V gene. This CDR3 spans 14 amino acids. Germline trimming cut 4 bases from V and 10 bases from J; bases unmatched to any gene: 11. Full variable domain (outside the CDR3, taken from reference TRBV9 and TRBJ1-1): DSGVTQTPKHLITATGQRVTLRCSPRSGDLSVYWYQQSLDQGLQFLIQYYNGEERAKGNILERFSAQQFPDLHSELNLSSLELGDSALYFCASSTGDRDRGAFFGQGTRLTVV.

The CDR3 coding sequence is TGTGCCAGCAGCTTCGGCGGGGCGACAGATACGCAGTATTTT. Amino acids: CASSFGGATDTQYF. This chain uses TRBV7-3 with TRBJ2-3; D perhaps matches TRBD2 (6 bases). Germline-derived CDR1 and CDR2 are SGHTA and FQGTGA. The CDR3 has 14 amino acids. Trimming took off 3 bases at V and 3 bases at J, with 10 bases between the two ends.

CDR3 nucleotides: TGTGCCAGCAGTGAAGGACAGAACAATCAGCCCCAGCATTTT. Amino acids: CASSEGQNNQPQHF. This chain connects TRBV6-1 to TRBJ1-5, with a weak D call TRBD1 (5 bases). The germline gives CDR1 MNHNS, CDR2 SASEGT. The V gene lost 1 base and the J gene lost 3 bases, with 7 bases spanning the gap. This CDR3 has 14 residues.

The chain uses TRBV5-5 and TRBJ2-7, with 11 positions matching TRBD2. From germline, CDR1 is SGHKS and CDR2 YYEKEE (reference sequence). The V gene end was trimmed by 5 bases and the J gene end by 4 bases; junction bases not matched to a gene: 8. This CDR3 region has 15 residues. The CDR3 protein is CASSSLTSGVYEQYF. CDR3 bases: TGTGCCAGCAGTTCTCTGACTAGCGGGGTGTACGAGCAGTACTTC.

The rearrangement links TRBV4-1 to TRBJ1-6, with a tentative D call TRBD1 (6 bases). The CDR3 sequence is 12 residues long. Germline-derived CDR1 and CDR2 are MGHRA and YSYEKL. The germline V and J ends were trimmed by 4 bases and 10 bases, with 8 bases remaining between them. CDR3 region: CASSLTGSPLHF. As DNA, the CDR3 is TGCGCCAGCAGCCTAACAGGGTCACCCCTCCACTTT.

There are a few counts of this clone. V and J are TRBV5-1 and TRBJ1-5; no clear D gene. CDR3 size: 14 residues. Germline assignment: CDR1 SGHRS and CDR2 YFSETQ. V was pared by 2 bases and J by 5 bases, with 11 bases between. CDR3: CASSLNSPDQPQHF. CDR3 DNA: TGCGCCAGCAGCTTAAACAGCCCCGATCAGCCCCAGCATTTT.

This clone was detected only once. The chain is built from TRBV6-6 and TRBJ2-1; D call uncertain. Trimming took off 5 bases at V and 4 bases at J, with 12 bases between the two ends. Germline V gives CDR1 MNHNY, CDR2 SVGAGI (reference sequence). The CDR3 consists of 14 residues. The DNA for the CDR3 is TGTGCCAGCAGTACCTTTGGGCAGTACAATGAGCAGTTCTTC. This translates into CASSTFGQYNEQFF.

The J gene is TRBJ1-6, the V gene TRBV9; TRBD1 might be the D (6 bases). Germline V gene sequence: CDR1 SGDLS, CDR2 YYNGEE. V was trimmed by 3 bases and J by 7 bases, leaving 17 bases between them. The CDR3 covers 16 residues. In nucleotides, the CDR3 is TGTGCCAGCAGCGCCGGGTCGGGACACTTCAATTCACCCCTCCACTTT. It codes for CASSAGSGHFNSPLHF. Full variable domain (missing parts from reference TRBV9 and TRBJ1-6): DSGVTQTPKHLITATGQRVTLRCSPRSGDLSVYWYQQSLDQGLQFLIQYYNGEERAKGNILERFSAQQFPDLHSELNLSSLELGDSALYFCASSAGSGHFNSPLHFGNGTRLTVT.

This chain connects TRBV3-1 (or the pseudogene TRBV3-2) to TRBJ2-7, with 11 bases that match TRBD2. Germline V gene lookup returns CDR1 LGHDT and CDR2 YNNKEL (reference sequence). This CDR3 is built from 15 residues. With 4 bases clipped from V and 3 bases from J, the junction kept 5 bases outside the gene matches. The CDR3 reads CASSPGTSGFYEQYF. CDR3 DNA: TGTGCCAGCAGCCCGGGGACTAGCGGTTTCTACGAGCAGTACTTC.

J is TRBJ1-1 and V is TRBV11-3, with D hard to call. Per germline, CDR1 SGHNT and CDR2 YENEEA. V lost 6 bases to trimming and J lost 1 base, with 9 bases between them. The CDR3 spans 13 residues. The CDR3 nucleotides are TGTGCCAGCAGAAGGGAGGCGAACACTGAAGCTTTCTTT. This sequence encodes CASRREANTEAFF.

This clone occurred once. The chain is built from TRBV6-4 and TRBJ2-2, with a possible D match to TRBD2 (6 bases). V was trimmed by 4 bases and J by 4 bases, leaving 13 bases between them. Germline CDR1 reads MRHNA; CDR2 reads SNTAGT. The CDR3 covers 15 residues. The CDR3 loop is CASSASGFGTGELFF. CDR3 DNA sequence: TGTGCCAGCAGTGCCAGCGGGTTCGGCACCGGGGAGCTGTTTTTT.

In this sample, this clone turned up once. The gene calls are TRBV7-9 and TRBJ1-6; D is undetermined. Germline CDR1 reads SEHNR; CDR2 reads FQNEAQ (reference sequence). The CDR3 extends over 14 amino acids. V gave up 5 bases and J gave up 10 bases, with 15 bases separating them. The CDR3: CASSLRGSFSPLHF. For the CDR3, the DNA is TGTGCCAGCAGCCTACGGGGTTCATTCTCACCCCTCCACTTT.

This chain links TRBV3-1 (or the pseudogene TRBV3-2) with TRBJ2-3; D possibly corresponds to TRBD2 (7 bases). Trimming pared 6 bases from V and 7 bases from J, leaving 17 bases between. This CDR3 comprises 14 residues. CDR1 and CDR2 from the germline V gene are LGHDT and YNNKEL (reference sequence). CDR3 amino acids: CASSLRGGHNTQYF. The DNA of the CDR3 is TGTGCCAGCAGTCTCCGCGGGGGCCATAATACGCAGTATTTT.

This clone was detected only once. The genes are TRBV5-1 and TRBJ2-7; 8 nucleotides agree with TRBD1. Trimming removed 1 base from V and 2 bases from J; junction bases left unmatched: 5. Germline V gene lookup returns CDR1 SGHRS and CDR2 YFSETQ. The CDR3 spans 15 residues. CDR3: CASSLSQGAAYEQYF. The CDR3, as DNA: TGCGCCAGCAGCTTGAGTCAGGGGGCGGCCTACGAGCAGTACTTC.

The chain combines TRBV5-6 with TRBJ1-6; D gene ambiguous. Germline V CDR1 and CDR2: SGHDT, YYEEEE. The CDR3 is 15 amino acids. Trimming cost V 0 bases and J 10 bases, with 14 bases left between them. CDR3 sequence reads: CASSLGGIGVSPLHF. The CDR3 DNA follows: TGTGCCAGCAGCTTGGGAGGCATCGGGGTATCACCCCTCCACTTT.

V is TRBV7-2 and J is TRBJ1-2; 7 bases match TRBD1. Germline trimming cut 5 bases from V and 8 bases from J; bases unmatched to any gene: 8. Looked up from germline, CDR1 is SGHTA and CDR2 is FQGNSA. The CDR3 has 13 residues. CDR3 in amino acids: CASSQGDSRGYTF. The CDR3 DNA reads TGTGCCAGCAGCCAAGGGGACAGCCGGGGCTACACCTTC.

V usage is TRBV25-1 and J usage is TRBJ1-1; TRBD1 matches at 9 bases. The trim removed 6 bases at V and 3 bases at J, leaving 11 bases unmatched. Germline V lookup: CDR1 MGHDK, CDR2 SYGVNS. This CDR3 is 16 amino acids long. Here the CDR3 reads CASSQPGQGRDTEAFF. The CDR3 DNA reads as TGTGCCAGCAGCCAACCGGGACAGGGCCGGGACACTGAAGCTTTCTTT.

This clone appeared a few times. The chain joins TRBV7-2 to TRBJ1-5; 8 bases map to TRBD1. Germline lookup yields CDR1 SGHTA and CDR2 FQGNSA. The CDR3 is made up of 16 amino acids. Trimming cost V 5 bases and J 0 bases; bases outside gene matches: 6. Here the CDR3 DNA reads TGTGCCAGCAGCACTGGGACAGGTTATAGCAATCAGCCCCAGCATTTT. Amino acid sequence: CASSTGTGYSNQPQHF.

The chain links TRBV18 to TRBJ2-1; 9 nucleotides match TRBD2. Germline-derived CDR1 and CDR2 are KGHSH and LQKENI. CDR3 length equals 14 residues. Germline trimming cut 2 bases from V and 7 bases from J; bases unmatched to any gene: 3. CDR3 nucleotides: TGTGCCAGCTCACCAGGGACTAGCAGTAATGAGCAGTTCTTC. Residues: CASSPGTSSNEQFF.

CDR3: CAWFSARGQGSNQPQHF. The DNA of the CDR3 is TGTGCCTGGTTTTCTGCCAGGGGCCAGGGAAGCAATCAGCCCCAGCATTTT. This chain connects TRBV30 to TRBJ1-5; tentative D call: TRBD1 (6 bases). The CDR3 is 17 amino acids. V lost 5 bases and J 1 base, leaving 21 bases between the germline ends. CDR1 GTSNPN and CDR2 SVGIG come from the germline V gene (reference sequence).

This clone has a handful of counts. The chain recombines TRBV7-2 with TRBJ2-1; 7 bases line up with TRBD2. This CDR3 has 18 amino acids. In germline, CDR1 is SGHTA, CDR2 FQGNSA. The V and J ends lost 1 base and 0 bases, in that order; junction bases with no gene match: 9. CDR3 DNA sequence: TGTGCCAGCAGCTTAGAGGCAGGGAGGGCCCTCTCCTACAATGAGCAGTTCTTC. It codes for CASSLEAGRALSYNEQFF.